These 13 T cell receptor beta chains share one sample of origin, sequenced in a study of blood T cell repertoires in COVID-19. Here immunoSEQ multiplex PCR was the method, and the copy in TCRdb shows in-frame clones only, minus some. The sample has around 29,000 clones, 65% to 90% seen once. Specimen: peripheral blood. These receptors all come from a woman between 55 and 75 years old with active COVID-19.

This chain links TRBV27 with TRBJ1-1; TRBD1 aligns across 8 bases. There are 19 residues in the CDR3. The ends lost 5 bases at V and 11 bases at J; junction bases unmatched: 28. Germline V gene lookup returns CDR1 MNHEY and CDR2 SMNVEV (reference sequence). This CDR3 is CASSPGRGETGVHPLEAFF. The CDR3 nucleotides read TGTGCCAGCAGTCCAGGCCGGGGAGAGACAGGGGTCCATCCCTTGGAGGCTTTCTTT.

The gene calls are TRBV28 and TRBJ2-5; weak D call: TRBD2 (7 bases). V dropped 6 bases and J dropped 5 bases, with 22 bases sitting between them. The germline gives CDR1 MDHEN, CDR2 SYDVKM. This CDR3 spans 16 amino acids. CDR3 DNA sequence: TGTGCCAGCAGATCCTGGGGGGGCTTAGCAGGGGAGACCCAGTACTTC. Amino acid sequence: CASRSWGGLAGETQYF.

The J gene is TRBJ2-7, the V gene TRBV11-3; 7 bases align to TRBD1. The CDR3 spans 14 residues. The germline V gene has CDR1 SGHNT and CDR2 YENEEA. Trimming took 3 bases from V and 3 from J; bases not matched to a gene: 5. As DNA, the CDR3 is TGTGCCAGCAGCTTGACAGGGCGCCACTACGAGCAGTACTTC. Protein sequence: CASSLTGRHYEQYF.

This clone was recorded only once. Other nucleotide sequences in the sample specify the same CDR3. This chain joins TRBV6-5 and TRBJ2-7, with TRBD2 matching 11 bases. J lost 3 bases, V lost 6 bases, and 4 bases had no gene match. The CDR3 contains 14 residues. Germline CDR1 reads MNHEY; CDR2 reads SVGAGI. The CDR3: CASSSTSGSYEQYF. The CDR3 DNA is TGTGCCAGCAGCAGTACTAGCGGGAGCTACGAGCAGTACTTC.

V and J are TRBV5-4 and TRBJ2-5; D is uncertain. This CDR3 spans 15 amino acids. CDR1 is SGHNT and CDR2 is YYREEE in the germline V gene (reference sequence). V was pared by 0 bases and J by 1 base, with 10 bases between. CDR3 DNA sequence: TGTGCCAGCAGCTTGGGCGGCCAATCCCAAGAGACCCAGTACTTC. It is translated as CASSLGGQSQETQYF.

The chain combines TRBV4-2 with TRBJ2-7; D unclear. The CDR3 runs to 15 residues. Trimming left V 6 bases short and J 0 bases short, with 15 bases between. Germline values: CDR1 LGHNA, CDR2 YNFKEQ. CDR3 sequence (DNA): TGTGCCAGCAGTCCCCGTGGGCAAAGCTCCTACGAGCAGTACTTC. Amino acid sequence: CASSPRGQSSYEQYF.

V and J are TRBV28 and TRBJ1-1; 9 bases line up with TRBD1. The V and J ends lost 4 bases and 4 bases, in that order; junction bases with no gene match: 7. Germline V gene lookup returns CDR1 MDHEN and CDR2 SYDVKM. This CDR3 region has 15 residues. The CDR3 region is CASSSGGQGGTEAFF. The DNA of the CDR3 is TGTGCCAGCAGTTCCGGGGGACAGGGAGGCACTGAAGCTTTCTTT.

This clone ranks as medium-sized (0.01 to 0.1%). The J gene is TRBJ1-2, the V gene TRBV25-1; 8 nucleotides line up with TRBD1. Looked up from germline, CDR1 is MGHDK and CDR2 is SYGVNS. The CDR3 runs to 14 residues. Losses at the gene ends were 3 bases for V and 3 bases for J; bases not matched to a gene: 3. The CDR3 DNA is TGTGCCAGCAGTGATTCAGGGGGCCACTATGGCTACACCTTC. Protein product: CASSDSGGHYGYTF.

V and J are TRBV7-6 and TRBJ2-7, with 9 bases lining up with TRBD1. This CDR3 is built from 15 residues. CDR1 and CDR2 from the germline V gene are SGHVS and FNYEAQ. The V and J ends lost 5 bases and 2 bases, in that order; junction bases with no gene match: 7. The CDR3 region is CASSKSGTGPYEQYF. The CDR3 DNA reads as TGTGCCAGCAGCAAAAGCGGGACAGGGCCCTACGAGCAGTACTTC.

This clone occurred once. CDR3 in DNA: TGTGCCAGCAGTTGGGGACTAGCGGGACCCTACGAGCAGTACTTC. Protein: CASSWGLAGPYEQYF. The chain is built from TRBV6-2 or TRBV6-3 and TRBJ2-7; 13 nucleotides agree with TRBD2. CDR3 length: 15 residues. V lost 4 bases to trimming and J lost 2 bases; unmatched junction nucleotides: 2. Germline CDR1 and CDR2: MNHEY and SVGEGT.

The CDR3 sequence: CASSDRLDSPLHF. In DNA, the CDR3 is TGTGCCAGCAGTGACAGGCTCGATTCACCCCTCCACTTT. The V and J genes are TRBV6-1 and TRBJ1-6; D gene ambiguous. Germline V lookup: CDR1 MNHNS, CDR2 SASEGT. Trimming left V 3 bases short and J 8 bases short, with 8 bases between. CDR3 length: 13 amino acids.

This clone is a singleton in its sample. CDR3 region: CASSLPSGGGSYEQYF. In DNA, the CDR3 is TGTGCCAGCAGTTTACCTAGCGGGGGGGGTTCCTACGAGCAGTACTTC. The rearrangement links TRBV28 to TRBJ2-7, with 12 bases aligning to TRBD2. CDR1 MDHEN and CDR2 SYDVKM come from the germline V gene. With 2 bases clipped from V and 1 base from J, the junction kept 3 bases outside the gene matches. This CDR3 has 16 residues.

V and J are TRBV5-1 and TRBJ2-5, with D maybe TRBD1 (6 bases). V shed 4 bases and J shed 2 bases, with 12 bases lying between them. CDR1 and CDR2 (germline): SGHRS, YFSETQ. The CDR3 runs 14 residues. CDR3 protein: CASSPGTQQETQYF. The CDR3 DNA is TGCGCCAGCAGCCCCGGGACACAACAAGAGACCCAGTACTTC.